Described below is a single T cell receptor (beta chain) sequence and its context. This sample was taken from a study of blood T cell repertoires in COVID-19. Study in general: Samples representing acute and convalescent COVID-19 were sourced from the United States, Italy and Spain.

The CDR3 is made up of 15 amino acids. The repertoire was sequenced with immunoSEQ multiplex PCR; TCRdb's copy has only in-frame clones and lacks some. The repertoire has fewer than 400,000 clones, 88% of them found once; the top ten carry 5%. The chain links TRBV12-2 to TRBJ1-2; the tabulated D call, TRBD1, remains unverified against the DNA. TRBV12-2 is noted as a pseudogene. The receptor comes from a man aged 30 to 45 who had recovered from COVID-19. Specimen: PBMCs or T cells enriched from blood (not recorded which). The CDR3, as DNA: TGTGCAAGTCGCACCCCCGGGACAGGTAACTATGGCTACACCTTC. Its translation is CASRTPGTGNYGYTF.